These T cell receptor beta chains were read from a single sample in a study of T cells in Graves' hyperthyroidism and ophthalmopathy. TCRdb reprocessed the multiplex PCR reads with MiXCR, giving one entry per CDR3 protein. The sample holds hundreds of thousands of distinct CDR3 sequences, 15% to 20% seen once. The specimen was blood. The receptors shown here come from a woman in her 30s with Graves' hyperthyroidism. CDR3s include the opening cysteine and the closing phenylalanine or tryptophan. The order of the fields is V gene, J gene, CDR3 protein.

TRBV7-3,TRBJ2-2,CASSPGLAGGVFF
TRBV6-1,TRBJ2-5,CASSSWTGGALRETQYF
TRBV20-1,TRBJ1-6,CSAYSGTGYNSPLHF
TRBV29-1,TRBJ1-1,CSVTTRQLAFF
TRBV3-1,TRBJ2-1,CASSQGVRGQFF
TRBV5-6,TRBJ2-1,CASSLDLAGPHNEQFF
TRBV5-6,TRBJ2-2,CASSADRGVGELFF
TRBV5-1,TRBJ2-5,CASSLEINQETQYF
TRBV12-3/TRBV12-4,TRBJ2-1,CASRQTSSHNEQFF
TRBV6-2/TRBV6-3,TRBJ2-1,CASSAGGGRNNEQFF
TRBV7-2,TRBJ2-7,CASSLGSSGLSGSYEQYF
TRBV5-1,TRBJ2-7,CASSSPGQGFHEQYF
TRBV7-2,TRBJ1-2,CASSLGSGGRQYGYTF
TRBV2,TRBJ1-1,CASSVPRQERGDTEAFF
TRBV3-1,TRBJ2-1,CASSQRTGRGEQFF
TRBV28,TRBJ2-4,CASSWGGSGFGNIQYF
TRBV9,TRBJ2-1,CASSGHYNEQFF
TRBV28,TRBJ2-5,CASSSGGTNQETQYF
TRBV7-6,TRBJ2-7,CASSLGDRVPYEQYF
TRBV28,TRBJ1-5,CASNLEGTGYEQPQHF
TRBV27,TRBJ2-7,CASSNLGSSGYEQYF
TRBV3-1,TRBJ2-3,CASSQRNAGGPLPTDTQYF
TRBV2,TRBJ2-7,CASSILREFYEQYF
TRBV7-3,TRBJ2-5,CASSLVAGTSGSGETQYF
TRBV4-1,TRBJ2-7,CASSQDPLAEAYEQYF
TRBV20-1,TRBJ1-1,CSARFLNTEAFF
TRBV12-3/TRBV12-4,TRBJ1-6,CASSPDRASPLHF
TRBV7-8,TRBJ2-2,CASNHRATNTGELFF
TRBV29-1,TRBJ1-5,CSVMDSGHNQPQHF